The 11 T cell receptor beta chains in this list originate from one sample, sequenced in a study of blood T cells in healthy people across ages. A J-beta primer mix and a sample-barcoded 5' primer were used in a second PCR of about 6 to 12 cycles. TCRdb re-called the 5' RACE reads through MiXCR, storing one row per CDR3 protein. The sample shows 780,000 or so distinct CDR3 sequences, about 56% of them seen only once. Sequencing input: blood. The origin of the receptors is a man aged 35 to 55 in good health.

This chain joins TRBV6-2 or TRBV6-3 and TRBJ2-5; D gene ambiguous. The J call is uncertain, as TRBJ2-7 better fits the DNA end. Per the germline V gene, CDR1 is MNHEY and CDR2 is SVGEGT. The CDR3 contains 14 residues. CDR3 in amino acids: CASSPTKLAAEQYF. For the CDR3, the DNA is TGTGCCAGCAGTCCTACTAAATTGGCGGCCGAGCAGTACTTC.

The gene calls are TRBV15 and TRBJ2-2, with 7 bases aligning to TRBD2. Germline assignment: CDR1 LNHNV and CDR2 YYDKDF (reference sequence). The trim removed 3 bases at V and 0 bases at J, leaving 4 bases unmatched. This CDR3 contains 16 residues. CDR3 sequence: CATSSPSGPNTGELFF. CDR3 coding DNA: TGTGCCACCAGCAGTCCTAGCGGACCGAACACCGGGGAGCTGTTTTTT. The variable domain in full, with the rest retrieved from reference TRBV15 and TRBJ2-2, is DAMVIQNPRYQVTQFGKPVTLSCSQTLNHNVMYWYQQKSSQAPKLLFHYYDKDFNNEADTPDNFQSRRPNTSFCFLDIRSPGLGDTAMYLCATSSPSGPNTGELFFGEGSRLTVL.

V and J are TRBV5-6 and TRBJ2-3, with 11 bases fitting TRBD2. Losses at the gene ends were 1 base for V and 4 bases for J; bases not matched to a gene: 5. This CDR3 region has 16 residues. Germline V lookup: CDR1 SGHDT, CDR2 YYEEEE. The CDR3 DNA sequence: TGTGCCAGCAGCTTGTCTGCTAGCGGGGGGCCAGATACGCAGTATTTT. Translating gives CASSLSASGGPDTQYF.

The rearrangement uses TRBV29-1 and TRBJ2-7; tentative D call: TRBD1 (6 bases). Deletions cut 6 bases from V and 4 bases from J, with 19 bases between. The CDR3 contains 14 residues. CDR1 is SQVTM, CDR2 ANQGSEA, per germline. This CDR3 is CSVETGRGRYEQYF. CDR3 coding DNA: TGCAGCGTCGAAACGGGCAGGGGCCGTTACGAGCAGTACTTC.

As concerns this clonotype: A much larger clone differs from this one at a single base, so this may be a read error. V usage is TRBV20-1 and J usage is TRBJ2-2; D assignment may be TRBD1 or TRBD2 (5 bases each). CDR1 is DFQATT and CDR2 is SNEGSKA in the germline V gene (reference sequence). The CDR3 has 15 amino acids. Trimming stripped 3 bases from V and 4 bases from J, with 15 bases between. The CDR3, as DNA: TGCAGTGCTAGGAGAGGGGCGCAGAGCACCGGGGAGCTGTTTTTT. The encoded protein is CSARRGAQSTGELFF.

The chain couples TRBV20-1 to TRBJ2-7; 7 bases line up with TRBD2. This CDR3 region has 19 residues. Germline loops: CDR1 DFQATT, CDR2 SNEGSKA (reference sequence). J lost 7 bases, V lost 4 bases, and 28 bases had no gene match. The CDR3 DNA reads TGCAGTGCTATTTCTTCTAGCGGAGGCCCCAAAACAAGTAACAATGAGCAGTACTTC. Its protein is CSAISSSGGPKTSNNEQYF.

The chain joins TRBV27 to TRBJ2-2; 14 nucleotides align to TRBD2. The CDR3 length is 16 residues. With V trimmed by 6 bases and J by 1 base, 1 base remained unmatched. CDR1 and CDR2 (germline): MNHEY, SMNVEV (reference sequence). CDR3 loop: CASRTSGRVNTGELFF. DNA for the CDR3: TGTGCCAGCAGGACTAGCGGGAGGGTGAACACCGGGGAGCTGTTTTTT.

The rearrangement joins TRBV20-1 to TRBJ2-1; a weak D match, TRBD2 (6 bases). V lost 4 bases and J lost 3, with 10 bases in between. The CDR3 runs to 13 residues. CDR1 and CDR2 from the germline V gene are DFQATT and SNEGSKA (reference sequence). The CDR3, as DNA: TGCAGTGCTAACCCGGGAGTCTACAATGAGCAGTTCTTC. Translating it yields CSANPGVYNEQFF.

The rearrangement uses TRBV20-1 and TRBJ2-3; the match to TRBD2 covers 8 bases. The V gene's germline CDR1 is DFQATT and CDR2 SNEGSKA (reference sequence). The CDR3 length is 14 residues. Unmatched junction bases numbered 2, after V lost 3 bases and J lost 0 bases. The CDR3 sequence is CSASPSGSTDTQYF. The CDR3 bases are TGCAGTGCTAGTCCTAGCGGGAGCACAGATACGCAGTATTTT.

V and J are TRBV7-3 and TRBJ1-1; 8 bases are a match to TRBD1. The CDR3 is 15 residues long. Germline values: CDR1 SGHTA, CDR2 FQGTGA. With 1 base clipped from V and 7 bases from J, the junction kept 8 bases outside the gene matches. CDR3 protein: CASSLMVGTGGEAFF. The CDR3 nucleotides read TGTGCCAGCAGCTTAATGGTGGGGACAGGCGGTGAAGCTTTCTTT.

V gene TRBV12-3 or TRBV12-4 combines with J gene TRBJ1-1, with D possibly TRBD1 on 5 matching bases. V lost 5 bases and J 6 bases, leaving 19 bases between the germline ends. This CDR3 has 15 residues. CDR3 amino acids: CASSPSRGYIAEAFF. The CDR3 DNA is TGTGCCAGCAGTCCCTCAAGGGGCTATATCGCTGAAGCTTTCTTT.